These T cell receptor beta chains were read from a single sample in a study of blood T cell repertoires in COVID-19. Method: immunoSEQ multiplex PCR; TCRdb's copy keeps in-frame clones and lacks some. The sample gives 200,000 to 250,000 clones, 87% of which show up once; 10% is in the top ten. The sequenced material came from PBMCs or T cells enriched from blood (not recorded which). The source is a man younger than 30 with acute COVID-19. Both conserved end residues are part of each CDR3. Clone size appears in some rows only: once, few, many, or a class for an expanded clone.

V	size	CDR3
TRBV11-2	NA	CASSPLGQVTEAFF
TRBV10-2	NA	CASGPGTGAHYEQYF
TRBV30	NA	CAWTGTGAGSNQPQHF
TRBV19	NA	CASSIDRQNTEAFF
TRBV4-1	NA	CASKRLAGENEQFF
TRBV2	NA	CASRPGQAYEQYF
TRBV27	NA	CATSKSGADGYTF
TRBV10-1	NA	CASSPGTGYYNEQFF
TRBV6-5	NA	CASSPGIGGREQFF
TRBV28	NA	CASSSLLGGGGNQPQHF
TRBV7-9	NA	CASSNTVIAGARSTDTQYF
TRBV2	once	CASSENPRYGYTF
TRBV7-3	NA	CASSFSGISNTEAFF
TRBV19	NA	CASSLWGDSYNEQFF
TRBV6-6	NA	CASSPLTGSLGGETQYF
TRBV5-6	NA	CASSAGTGVSDEQFF
TRBV10-1	NA	CASSDSGRDTGELFF
TRBV28	NA	CASSGATSGSFYEQYF
TRBV7-9	NA	CASSLGYGSGHTEAFF
TRBV2	NA	CASSRDSNTDTQYF
TRBV7-9	many	CASSREEGANEKLFF
TRBV11-2	NA	CASSLVGLGGSYLDTQYF
TRBV27	NA	CASSLGQDTEAFF
TRBV19	NA	CASTQAGVGNEQFF
TRBV5-6	NA	CASSPRDRDYNEQFF
TRBV10-1	NA	CASSESIAAINEQFF
TRBV11-2	NA	CASSLSGQGALGATEAFF
TRBV5-5	NA	CASSQGTGGKGTDTQYF
TRBV5-1	NA	CASSLGQGNPGEQYF
TRBV28	NA	CASSLSAGVLRQYF
TRBV3-1/TRBV3-2	NA	CASSQDSDTEAFF
TRBV28	NA	CASTAGSYEQYF
TRBV10-2	NA	CAGRGLNTEAFF
TRBV2	NA	CASRPDAAGNTGELFF
TRBV6-4	NA	CASSDSIGGRRPLHF
TRBV6-5	NA	CASSKDRGGDTQYF
TRBV5-4	NA	CASSPDVGPGHSYGYTF
TRBV19	NA	CASSKMTGGLNYGYTF
TRBV2	NA	CASSEDGRDYGYTF
TRBV14	NA	CASSQGQGFMNTEAFF
TRBV28	NA	CASSLGQTGSSNQPQHF
TRBV6-5	NA	CASRLGQGYQQYF
TRBV7-9	NA	CASSLTRTGGATEAFF